The rows below give T cell receptor beta chains drawn from one sample of a study of early T cells in non-severe SARS-CoV-2 infection. TCRdb ran MiXCR on the 5' RACE reads and lists one entry per CDR3 protein. Of tens of thousands of distinct CDR3 sequences listed, 5.5% to 7% were seen once; the top ten hold roughly 4%. Sequences were derived from whole blood, sampled at baseline. All receptors derive from an adult who was a healthcare worker with PCR-confirmed SARS-CoV-2 infection or an uninfected control (not recorded which). CDR3s include the opening cysteine and the closing phenylalanine or tryptophan. Fields, in order: D gene, V gene, clone size, J gene, CDR3 protein, CDR3 DNA. The D gene is left open where the match is weak. Part of the rows lack a size; the others show once, few, many or a class for expanded clones.

>TRBD2|TRBV18|many|TRBJ2-5
CASSPLLAGGTKTQYF
TGTGCCAGCTCACCATTACTAGCGGGAGGGACGAAGACCCAGTACTTC
>.|TRBV6-2/TRBV6-3|few|TRBJ2-2
CASSLGAGELFF
TGTGCCAGCAGTTTGGGCGCCGGGGAGCTGTTTTTT
>.|TRBV6-1|many|TRBJ2-5
CASSEGQGWETQYF
TGTGCCAGCAGTGAAGGGCAGGGTTGGGAGACCCAGTACTTC
>TRBD2|TRBV19|many|TRBJ2-5
CAVRGLAGGRETQYF
TGTGCCGTAAGGGGACTAGCGGGGGGCCGAGAGACCCAGTACTTC
>TRBD2|TRBV18|many|TRBJ2-5
CASSPFTSETQETQYF
TGTGCCAGCTCACCATTTACTAGCGAGACTCAAGAGACCCAGTACTTC
>.|TRBV6-5|many|TRBJ1-6
CASSYPRSPLHF
TGTGCCAGCAGTTACCCGCGGTCACCCCTCCACTTT
>.|TRBV20-1|many|TRBJ2-7
CSARVAEYEQYF
TGCAGTGCTAGAGTGGCCGAATACGAGCAGTACTTC
>TRBD2|TRBV20-1|few|TRBJ2-1
CSAGPLAGNYNEQFF
TGCAGTGCTGGGCCTCTAGCGGGGAACTACAATGAGCAGTTCTTC
>TRBD1|TRBV7-2|many|TRBJ1-5
CASRRAGGGQPQHF
TGTGCCAGCAGAAGAGCAGGGGGCGGGCAGCCCCAGCATTTT
>.|TRBV29-1|.|TRBJ1-2
CSVQTVNYGYTF
TGCAGCGTCCAGACAGTTAACTATGGCTACACCTTC
>TRBD2|TRBV4-1|many|TRBJ2-1
CASSQGTSGPVYEQFF
TGCGCCAGCAGCCAAGGGACTAGCGGGCCAGTTTATGAGCAGTTCTTC
>TRBD1|TRBV7-2|many|TRBJ1-5
CASSVRGQVNQPQHF
TGTGCCAGCAGCGTCAGGGGGCAGGTCAATCAGCCCCAGCATTTT
>.|TRBV7-2|many|TRBJ2-3
CASSAPDTQYF
TGTGCCAGCAGCGCACCAGATACGCAGTATTTT
>.|TRBV29-1|many|TRBJ2-1
CSVALKGNEQFF
TGCAGCGTTGCTTTAAAGGGGAATGAGCAGTTCTTC
>.|TRBV15|.|TRBJ2-7
CATSRDHAGVEQYF
TGTGCCACCAGCAGAGATCACGCAGGGGTCGAGCAGTACTTC
>.|TRBV5-1|many|TRBJ2-7
CASSTQGPEQYF
TGCGCCAGCAGCACACAGGGACCCGAGCAGTACTTC
>TRBD2|TRBV3-1|many|TRBJ2-6
CASSQEWLAVPSGANVLTF
TGTGCCAGCAGCCAAGAGTGGCTAGCGGTACCCTCTGGGGCCAACGTCCTGACTTTC
>.|TRBV27|few|TRBJ1-2
CASSSQAYWGYTF
TGTGCCAGCAGTTCCCAGGCCTACTGGGGCTACACCTTC
>TRBD1|TRBV20-1|.|TRBJ1-4
CSARSLGQGGEKLFF
TGCAGTGCTAGGAGTTTGGGACAGGGAGGAGAAAAACTGTTTTTT
>TRBD2|TRBV7-2|few|TRBJ2-5
CASSLRTSGVQTQYF
TGTGCCAGCAGCTTGAGGACTAGCGGGGTCCAGACCCAGTACTTC
>TRBD1|TRBV27|many|TRBJ1-5
CASSLGQGYQPQHF
TGTGCCAGCAGTTTGGGACAGGGTTATCAGCCCCAGCATTTT
>.|TRBV12-3/TRBV12-4|many|TRBJ2-1
CASLDLRGPSYNEQFF
TGTGCCAGCCTGGATCTGCGCGGACCCTCCTACAATGAGCAGTTCTTC
>.|TRBV29-1|many|TRBJ2-1
CSVPRGAGLNEQFF
TGCAGCGTACCCAGGGGGGCGGGTCTCAATGAGCAGTTCTTC
>.|TRBV20-1|many|TRBJ1-2
CSADYGYTF
TGCAGTGCTGACTATGGCTACACCTTC
>.|TRBV6-5|many|TRBJ1-5
CASNPHEGSNQPQHF
TGTGCCAGCAACCCACACGAAGGGAGCAATCAGCCCCAGCATTTT
>.|TRBV12-3/TRBV12-4|few|TRBJ1-4
CASSWDTIREKLFF
TGTGCCAGCAGTTGGGACACGATTCGGGAAAAACTGTTTTTT
>.|TRBV29-1|few|TRBJ2-1
CSVQVKDNEQFF
TGCAGCGTCCAAGTAAAAGACAATGAGCAGTTCTTC
>TRBD1|TRBV9|few|TRBJ2-1
CASSPTGTGGSYNEQFF
TGTGCCAGCAGCCCAACCGGGACAGGGGGCTCCTACAATGAGCAGTTCTTC
>.|TRBV5-1|many|TRBJ1-2
CASSFGRDYGYTF
TGCGCCAGCAGCTTCGGCAGGGACTATGGCTACACCTTC
>TRBD2|TRBV28|many|TRBJ2-3
CASSYGGAHDTQYF
TGTGCCAGCAGTTACGGGGGGGCACACGATACGCAGTATTTT
>.|TRBV7-9|many|TRBJ1-1
CASSPEGVDTEAFF
TGTGCCAGCAGCCCGGAGGGGGTGGACACTGAAGCTTTCTTT
>.|TRBV29-1|few|TRBJ1-5
CSVRDNFNQPQHF
TGCAGCGTACGGGACAACTTCAATCAGCCCCAGCATTTT
>.|TRBV15|many|TRBJ1-4
CATSRDVASEKLFF
TGTGCCACCAGCAGAGATGTGGCATCTGAAAAACTGTTTTTT
>.|TRBV7-2|.|TRBJ2-1
CASSLSSGASYNEQFF
TGTGCCAGCAGCTTAAGTTCGGGAGCCTCCTACAATGAGCAGTTCTTC
>TRBD1|TRBV4-1|many|TRBJ1-2
CASSRGAGQNFYGYTF
TGCGCCAGCAGCCGGGGGGCGGGACAGAACTTCTATGGCTACACCTTC
>.|TRBV20-1|many|TRBJ2-5
CSAHDEGKRETQYF
TGCAGTGCTCACGACGAGGGGAAGAGGGAGACCCAGTACTTC
>TRBD2|TRBV6-5|many|TRBJ2-7
CASRRAGALRDEQYF
TGTGCCAGCAGACGAGCGGGGGCCTTACGGGACGAGCAGTACTTC
>.|TRBV15|many|TRBJ1-5
CATSRDRGNQPQHF
TGTGCCACCAGCAGAGATCGGGGAAATCAGCCCCAGCATTTT
>.|TRBV6-2/TRBV6-3|many|TRBJ1-4
CASSLAEKLFF
TGTGCCAGCAGCCTAGCGGAAAAACTGTTTTTT
>.|TRBV5-1|few|TRBJ2-7
CASSLGSQIYEQYF
TGCGCCAGCAGCTTGGGAAGTCAGATCTACGAGCAGTACTTC
>.|TRBV27|many|TRBJ1-4
CASSLWGLATNEKLFF
TGTGCCAGCAGTTTATGGGGGCTCGCAACTAATGAAAAACTGTTTTTT
>.|TRBV7-3|many|TRBJ2-2
CASSPVRGWNTGELFF
TGTGCCAGCAGTCCTGTGAGGGGCTGGAACACCGGGGAGCTGTTTTTT
>TRBD2|TRBV29-1|many|TRBJ2-5
CSVETGLADQETQYF
TGCAGCGTTGAAACGGGACTAGCGGATCAAGAGACCCAGTACTTC
>.|TRBV10-3|many|TRBJ1-6
CAIRGEGNSPLHF
TGTGCCATCAGGGGGGAAGGAAATTCACCCCTCCACTTT
>.|TRBV5-1|many|TRBJ1-1
CASSLHEAIGLNTEAFF
TGCGCCAGCAGCCTTCACGAGGCAATTGGCCTGAACACTGAAGCTTTCTTT
>.|TRBV12-3/TRBV12-4|few|TRBJ1-1
CASSLGGLNTEAFF
TGTGCCAGCAGTTTGGGGGGCCTGAACACTGAAGCTTTCTTT
>.|TRBV5-1|.|TRBJ2-3
CASTRSGVTDTQYF
TGCGCCAGCACTAGATCGGGCGTCACAGATACGCAGTATTTT
>.|TRBV9|few|TRBJ2-1
CASSVATRRKQFF
TGTGCCAGCAGCGTAGCTACCCGGCGGAAGCAGTTCTTC